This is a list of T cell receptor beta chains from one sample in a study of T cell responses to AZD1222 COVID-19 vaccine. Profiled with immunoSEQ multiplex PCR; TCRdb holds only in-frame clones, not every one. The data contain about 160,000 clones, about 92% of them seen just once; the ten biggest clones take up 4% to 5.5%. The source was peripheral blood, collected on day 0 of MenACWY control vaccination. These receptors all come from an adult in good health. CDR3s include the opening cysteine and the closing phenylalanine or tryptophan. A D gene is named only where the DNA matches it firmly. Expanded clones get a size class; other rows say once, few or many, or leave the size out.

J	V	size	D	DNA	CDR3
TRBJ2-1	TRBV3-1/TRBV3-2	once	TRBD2	TGTGCCAGCAGCCCCCTCAGCGGGAGGGCCAATGAGCAGTTCTTC	CASSPLSGRANEQFF
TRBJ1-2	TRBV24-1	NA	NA	TGTGCCACCAGTGCCCGACAGCTCGACTATGGCTACACCTTC	CATSARQLDYGYTF
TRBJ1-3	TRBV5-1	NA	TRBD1	TGCGCCAGCAGCCCCGGGACAGTCAACACCATATATTTT	CASSPGTVNTIYF
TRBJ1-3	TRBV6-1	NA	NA	TGTGCCAGCAGTGAGTCCGGGACTGGAAACACCATATATTTT	CASSESGTGNTIYF
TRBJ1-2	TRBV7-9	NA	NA	TGTGCCAGCAGCCCCCCGGGGGCTGGCTACACCTTC	CASSPPGAGYTF
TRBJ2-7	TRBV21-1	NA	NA	TGTGCCAGCTTAGTCTGCAAGGCCCGGGAGCCCCACGAGCAGTACTTC	CASLVCKAREPHEQYF
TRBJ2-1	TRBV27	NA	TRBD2	TGTGCCAGCAGTTTCGTCGGTAGCGGGAGCTCCTACAATGAGCAGTTCTTC	CASSFVGSGSSYNEQFF
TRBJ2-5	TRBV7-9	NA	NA	TGTGCCAGCAGCTTTTGGACGGGCCAAGAGACCCAGTACTTC	CASSFWTGQETQYF
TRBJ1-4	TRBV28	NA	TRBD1	TGTGCCAGCAGTTCCCCAGGGGGCGCTTATGAAAAACTGTTTTTT	CASSSPGGAYEKLFF
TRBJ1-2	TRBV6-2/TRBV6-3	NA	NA	TGTGCCAGCAGTTACGAGTCGGGCAGGGCTTCTCGCTATGGCTACACCTTC	CASSYESGRASRYGYTF
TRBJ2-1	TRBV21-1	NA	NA	TGTGCCAGCAGCAAAGCGCGCGGGAGTTTCAATGAGCAGTTCTTC	CASSKARGSFNEQFF
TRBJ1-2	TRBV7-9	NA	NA	TGTGCCAGCAGCTTAGACAGGAAGACTAACTATGGCTACACCTTC	CASSLDRKTNYGYTF
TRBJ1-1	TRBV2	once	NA	TGTGCCAGCAATGCGTTGGGCACTGAAGCTTTCTTT	CASNALGTEAFF
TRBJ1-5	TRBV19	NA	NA	TGTGCCAGTAGTATGCCGCGTTCAGACAATCAGCCCCAGCATTTT	CASSMPRSDNQPQHF
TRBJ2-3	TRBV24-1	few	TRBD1	TGTGCCACCAGTGGTTACGGCGGACAGGGGGCGGGGGATACGCAGTATTTT	CATSGYGGQGAGDTQYF
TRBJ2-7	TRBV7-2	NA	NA	TGTGCCAGCAGCTCCCCGAACTTGCCCTACGAGCAGTACTTC	CASSSPNLPYEQYF
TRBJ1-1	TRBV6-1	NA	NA	TGTGCCAGCAGTGAAGCGCTCCATGAAGCTTTCTTT	CASSEALHEAFF
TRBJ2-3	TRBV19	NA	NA	TGTGCCAGTAGTATAGGCAGGGGCAAAAGCACAGATACGCAGTATTTT	CASSIGRGKSTDTQYF
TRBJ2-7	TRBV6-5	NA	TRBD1	TGTGCCTGCGAGGGGGCCTCCTACGAGCAGTACTTC	CACEGASYEQYF
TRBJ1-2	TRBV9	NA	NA	TGTGCCAGCAGCCCAGCAAAGAGAGGGGTTGGCTATGGCTACACCTTC	CASSPAKRGVGYGYTF
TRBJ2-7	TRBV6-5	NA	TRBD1	TGTGCCAGCAGTTCACGGACAGGGGGCCACGAGCAGTACTTC	CASSSRTGGHEQYF
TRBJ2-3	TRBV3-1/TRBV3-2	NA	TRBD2	TGTGCCAGCAGCCACGCCTTCCGACTAGCGGGGGGCACAGATACGCAGTATTTT	CASSHAFRLAGGTDTQYF
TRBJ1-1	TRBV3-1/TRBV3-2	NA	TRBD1	TGTGCCAGCAGCCTAAGACAGGGGGTAGGAACTGAAGCTTTCTTT	CASSLRQGVGTEAFF
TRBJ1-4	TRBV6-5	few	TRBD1	TGTGCCAGCAGACCAGGGGGGGATGAAAAACTGTTTTTT	CASRPGGDEKLFF
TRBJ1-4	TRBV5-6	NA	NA	TGTGCCAGCAGCCAGATAGTCGCAACTAATGAAAAACTGTTTTTT	CASSQIVATNEKLFF
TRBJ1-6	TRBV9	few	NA	TGTGCCAGCAGCGTAGAGGACACATCGGATTCACCCCTCCACTTT	CASSVEDTSDSPLHF
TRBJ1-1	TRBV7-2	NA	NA	TGTGCCAGCAGCTTACGGGGGGTGGGGTTTAGGGACCACACTGAAGCTTTCTTT	CASSLRGVGFRDHTEAFF
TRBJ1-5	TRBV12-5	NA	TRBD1	TGTGCTAGTGGTTTGGGAGGGACAGGGGAGCAGCCCCAGCATTTT	CASGLGGTGEQPQHF
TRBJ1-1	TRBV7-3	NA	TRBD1	TGTGCCAGCAGCTTAACGCCTGGACAGGGAACATCCACTGAAGCTTTCTTT	CASSLTPGQGTSTEAFF
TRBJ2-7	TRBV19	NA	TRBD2	TGTGCCAGTAGCCCGCTAGCGGGAGTGTTCTACGAGCAGTACTTC	CASSPLAGVFYEQYF
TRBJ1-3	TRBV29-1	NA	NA	TGCAGCGTTGAAGCTCGGGGGGACTCTGGAAACACCATATATTTT	CSVEARGDSGNTIYF
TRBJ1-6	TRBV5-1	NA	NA	TGCGCCAGCAGCTTACGAACCGATAATTCACCCCTCCACTTT	CASSLRTDNSPLHF
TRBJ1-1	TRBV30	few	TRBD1	TGTGCCTGGAGTGAGAACAGGGGAGGGGGGAACACTGAAGCTTTCTTT	CAWSENRGGGNTEAFF
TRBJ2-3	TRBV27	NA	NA	TGTGCCAGCAGTCCGCCTCCTTGGGATAGCCCCACAGATACGCAGTATTTT	CASSPPPWDSPTDTQYF
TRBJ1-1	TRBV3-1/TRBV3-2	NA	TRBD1	TGTGCCAGCGACAGGGGCGAGGGGAGGGGGGCTTTCTTT	CASDRGEGRGAFF
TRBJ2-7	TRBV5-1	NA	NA	TGCGCCAGCAGCCCGGGCCCGTGGGGGTCCTACGAGCAGTACTTC	CASSPGPWGSYEQYF
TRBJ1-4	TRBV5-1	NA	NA	TGCGCCAGCAGCTTGGTTGCCCTCTCGGGAGAAAAACTGTTTTTT	CASSLVALSGEKLFF
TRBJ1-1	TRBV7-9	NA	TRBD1	TGTGCCAGCAGCTGGGAGACAGGGACCACTGAAGCTTTCTTT	CASSWETGTTEAFF
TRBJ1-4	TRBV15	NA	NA	TGTGCCACCAGCAGCGGGCAGGGTCAAGGTGAAAAACTGTTTTTT	CATSSGQGQGEKLFF
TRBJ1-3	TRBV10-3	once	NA	TGTGCCATCAGCTATTCAACCGACTCTGGAAACACCATATATTTT	CAISYSTDSGNTIYF
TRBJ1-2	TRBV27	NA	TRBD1	TGTGCCAGCAGTTTCACGTCAGTAGGGGGCGCTTCTCTCACCTTC	CASSFTSVGGASLTF
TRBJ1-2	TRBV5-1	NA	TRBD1	TGCGCCAGCAGCTTCCAACAGGGGGATGGCTACACCTTC	CASSFQQGDGYTF
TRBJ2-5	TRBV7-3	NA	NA	TGTGCCAGCAGCCCCCTGGGCCGAGGCGAGACCCAGTACTTC	CASSPLGRGETQYF
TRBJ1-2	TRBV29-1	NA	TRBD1	TGCAGCGTTGTAGGGGGCGGCTATGGCTACACCTTC	CSVVGGGYGYTF
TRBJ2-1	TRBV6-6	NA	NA	TGTGCCAGCAGTTACGAGGGTCCCCGCTCCTACAATGAGCAGTTCTTC	CASSYEGPRSYNEQFF
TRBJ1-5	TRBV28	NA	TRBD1	TGTGCCAGCAGTGGCACCGGGACAGGGCTTAATCAGCCCCAGCATTTT	CASSGTGTGLNQPQHF
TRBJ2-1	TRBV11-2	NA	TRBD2	TGTGCCAGCAGGGGGACCGTCGGGACTAGCGTCTCCTACAATGAGCAGTTCTTC	CASRGTVGTSVSYNEQFF
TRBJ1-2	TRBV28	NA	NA	TGTGCCAGCAGTTTATTCCACAGCCTTAACTATGGCTACACCTTC	CASSLFHSLNYGYTF
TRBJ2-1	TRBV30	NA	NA	TGTGCCTGGAGTAAAAGGACCAATGAGCAGTTCTTC	CAWSKRTNEQFF